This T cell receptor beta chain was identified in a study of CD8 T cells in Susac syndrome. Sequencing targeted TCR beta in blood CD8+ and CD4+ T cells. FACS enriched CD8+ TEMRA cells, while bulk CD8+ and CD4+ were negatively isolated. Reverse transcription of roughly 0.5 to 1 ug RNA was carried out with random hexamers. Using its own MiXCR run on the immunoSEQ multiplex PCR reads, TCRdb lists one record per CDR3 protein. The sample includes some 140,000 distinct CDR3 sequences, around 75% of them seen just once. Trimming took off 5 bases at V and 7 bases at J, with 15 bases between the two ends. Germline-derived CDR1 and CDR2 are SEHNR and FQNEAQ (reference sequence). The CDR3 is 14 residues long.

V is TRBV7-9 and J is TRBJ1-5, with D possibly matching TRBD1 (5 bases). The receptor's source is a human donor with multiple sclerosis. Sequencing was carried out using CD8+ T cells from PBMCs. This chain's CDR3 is CASSLDMGNQPQHF. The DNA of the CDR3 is TGTGCCAGCAGCCTGGACATGGGAAACCAGCCCCAGCATTTT. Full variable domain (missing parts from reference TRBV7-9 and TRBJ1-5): DTGVSQNPRHKITKRGQNVTFRCDPISEHNRLYWYRQTLGQGPEFLTYFQNEAQLEKSRLLSDRFSAERPKGSFSTLEIQRTEQGDSAMYLCASSLDMGNQPQHFGDGTRLSIL.